This T cell receptor (beta chain) stems from a study of post-analysis software for immune sequencing data. Study-wide findings and caveats: Controls showed lower frequencies than patients for a handful of TRBV segments, and TRBV5-6, TRBV5-1 and TRBV20-1 were among these. Batch-matched samples strongly co-clustered by F measure. Controls significantly exceeded multiple sclerosis patients in normalized Chao1 diversity.

In germline, CDR1 is SGHTA, CDR2 FQGTGA. This CDR3 comprises 14 residues. Trimming took off 5 bases at V and 4 bases at J, with 12 bases between the two ends. Regarding this clonotype: Its cognate antigen is unknown.

Sequencing libraries made from TCR beta cDNA carried unique molecular identifiers. Roughly 0.5 million cDNA molecules were obtained from around 0.96 to 9.9 million T cells. TCRdb independently ran MiXCR on the PCR reads; one entry per CDR3 protein. The sample lists 180,000 or so distinct CDR3 sequences; 29% were seen once. Sequencing was done on a sample of blood. The genes are TRBV7-3 and TRBJ2-1, with D possibly matching TRBD2 (6 bases). The receptor was isolated from a girl aged 2 to 17 with multiple sclerosis. In nucleotides, the CDR3 is TGTGCCAGCAGCCCAAGTAGCGGTTACAATGAGCAGTTCTTC. Protein: CASSPSSGYNEQFF.